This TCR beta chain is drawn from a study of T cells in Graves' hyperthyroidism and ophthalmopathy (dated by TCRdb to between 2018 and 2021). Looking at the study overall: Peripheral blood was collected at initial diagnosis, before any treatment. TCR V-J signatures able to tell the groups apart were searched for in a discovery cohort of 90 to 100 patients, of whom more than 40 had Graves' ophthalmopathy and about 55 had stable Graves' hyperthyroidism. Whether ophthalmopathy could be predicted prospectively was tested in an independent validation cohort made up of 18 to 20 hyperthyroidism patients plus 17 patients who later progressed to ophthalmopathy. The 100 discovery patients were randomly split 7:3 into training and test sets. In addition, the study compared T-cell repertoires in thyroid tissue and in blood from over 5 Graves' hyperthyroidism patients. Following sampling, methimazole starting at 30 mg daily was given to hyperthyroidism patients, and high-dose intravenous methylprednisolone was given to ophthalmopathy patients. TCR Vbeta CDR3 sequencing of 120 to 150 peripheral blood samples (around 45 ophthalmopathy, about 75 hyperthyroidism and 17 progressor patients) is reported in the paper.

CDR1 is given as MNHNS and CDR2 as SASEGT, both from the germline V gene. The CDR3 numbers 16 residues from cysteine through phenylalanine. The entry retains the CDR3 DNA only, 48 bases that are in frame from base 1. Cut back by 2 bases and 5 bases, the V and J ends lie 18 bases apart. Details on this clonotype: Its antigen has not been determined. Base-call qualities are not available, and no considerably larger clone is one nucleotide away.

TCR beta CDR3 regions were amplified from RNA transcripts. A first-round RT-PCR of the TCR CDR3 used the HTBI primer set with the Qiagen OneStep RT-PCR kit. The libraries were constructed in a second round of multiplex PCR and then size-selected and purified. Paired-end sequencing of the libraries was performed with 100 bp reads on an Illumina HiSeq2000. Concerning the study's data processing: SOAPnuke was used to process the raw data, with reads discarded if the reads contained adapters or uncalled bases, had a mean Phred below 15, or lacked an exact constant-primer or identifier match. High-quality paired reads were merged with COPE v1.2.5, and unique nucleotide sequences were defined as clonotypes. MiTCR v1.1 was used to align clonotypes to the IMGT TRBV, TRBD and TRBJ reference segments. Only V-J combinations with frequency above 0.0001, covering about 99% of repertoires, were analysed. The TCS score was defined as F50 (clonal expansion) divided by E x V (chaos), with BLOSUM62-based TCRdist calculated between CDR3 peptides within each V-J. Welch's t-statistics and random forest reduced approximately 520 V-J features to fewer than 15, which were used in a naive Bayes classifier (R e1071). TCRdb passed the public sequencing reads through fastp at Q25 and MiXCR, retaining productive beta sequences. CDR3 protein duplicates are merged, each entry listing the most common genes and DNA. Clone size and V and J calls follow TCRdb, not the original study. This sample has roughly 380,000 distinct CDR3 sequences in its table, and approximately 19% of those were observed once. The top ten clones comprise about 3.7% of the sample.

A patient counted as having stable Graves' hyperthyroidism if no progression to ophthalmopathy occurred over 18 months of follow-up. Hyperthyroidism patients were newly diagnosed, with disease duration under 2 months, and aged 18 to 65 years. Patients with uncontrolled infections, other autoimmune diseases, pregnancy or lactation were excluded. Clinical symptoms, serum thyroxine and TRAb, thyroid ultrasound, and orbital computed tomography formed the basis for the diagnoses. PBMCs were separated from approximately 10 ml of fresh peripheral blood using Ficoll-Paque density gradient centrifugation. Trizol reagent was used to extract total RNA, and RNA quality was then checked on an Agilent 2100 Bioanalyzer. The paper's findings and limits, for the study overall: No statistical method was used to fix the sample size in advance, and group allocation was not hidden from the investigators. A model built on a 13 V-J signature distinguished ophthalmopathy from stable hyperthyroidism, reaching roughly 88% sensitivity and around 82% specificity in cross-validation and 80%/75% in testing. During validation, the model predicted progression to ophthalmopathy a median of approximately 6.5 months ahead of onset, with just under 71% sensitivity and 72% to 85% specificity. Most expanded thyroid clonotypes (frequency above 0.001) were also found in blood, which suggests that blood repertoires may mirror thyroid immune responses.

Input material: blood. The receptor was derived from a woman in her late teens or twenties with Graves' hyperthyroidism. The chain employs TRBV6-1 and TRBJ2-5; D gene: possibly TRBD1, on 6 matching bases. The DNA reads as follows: TGTGCCAGCAGTGAAATAGGCTCAGGGGTCGCGGAGACCCAGTACTTC. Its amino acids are CASSEIGSGVAETQYF.